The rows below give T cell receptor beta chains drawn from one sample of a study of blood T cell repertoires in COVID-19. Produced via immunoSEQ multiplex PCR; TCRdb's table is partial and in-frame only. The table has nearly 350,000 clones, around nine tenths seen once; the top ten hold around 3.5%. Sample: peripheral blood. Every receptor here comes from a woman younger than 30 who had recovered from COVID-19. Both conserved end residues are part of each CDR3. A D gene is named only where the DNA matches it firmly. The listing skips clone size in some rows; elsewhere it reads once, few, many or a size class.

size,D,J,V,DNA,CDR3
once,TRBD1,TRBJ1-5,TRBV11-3,TGTGCCAGCAGCCGGGCAGGGGGTGATCAGCCCCAGCATTTT,CASSRAGGDQPQHF
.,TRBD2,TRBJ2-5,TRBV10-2,TGCGCCAGCAGTGCCGGACTAGCGGGAGAAGAGACCCAGTACTTC,CASSAGLAGEETQYF
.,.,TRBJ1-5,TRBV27,TGTGCCAGCAGTTTACGTAGGGGTAGCAATCAGCCCCAGCATTTT,CASSLRRGSNQPQHF
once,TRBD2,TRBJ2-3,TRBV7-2,TGTGCCAGCAGCCACGGACTAGTCTCAGATACGCAGTATTTT,CASSHGLVSDTQYF
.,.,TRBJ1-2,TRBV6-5,TGTGCCAGCAGCAAGGGGGTCTATGGCTACACCTTC,CASSKGVYGYTF
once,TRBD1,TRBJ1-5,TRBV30,TGTGCCTGGAGCGCCGGGACAGGGGTCAAAGGCAATCAGCCCCAGCATTTT,CAWSAGTGVKGNQPQHF
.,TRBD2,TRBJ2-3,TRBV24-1,TGTGCCACCAGTGACCCACGATGGCGGGAGAGCACAGATACGCAGTATTTT,CATSDPRWRESTDTQYF
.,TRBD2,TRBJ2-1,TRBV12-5,TGTGCTAGTGGTTTGGGCCCCCCGGGACTAGCGGGAAAGGACTCCTACAATGAGCAGTTCTTC,CASGLGPPGLAGKDSYNEQFF
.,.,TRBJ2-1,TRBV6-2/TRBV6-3,TGTGCCAGCAGTTACCCCCAGTTAGGGCGGGGTGAGCAGTTCTTC,CASSYPQLGRGEQFF
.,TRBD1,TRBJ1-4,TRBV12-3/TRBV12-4,TGTGCCAGCAGTGGGGACAGCGGGGAAAAACTGTTTTTT,CASSGDSGEKLFF
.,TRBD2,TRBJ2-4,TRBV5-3,TGTGCCAGAAGCTTGGTCCCACTAGCGGGATGGGCCAAAAACATTCAGTACTTC,CARSLVPLAGWAKNIQYF
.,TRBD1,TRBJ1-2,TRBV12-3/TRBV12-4,TGTGCCAGCAGTTTAGTACAGGGGGATGGCTACACCTTC,CASSLVQGDGYTF
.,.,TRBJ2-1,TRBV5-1,TGCGCCAGCAGCTTGGATCGCGGGCGGGGAAGGGAGCAGTTCTTC,CASSLDRGRGREQFF
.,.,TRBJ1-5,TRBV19,TGTGCCAGTAGCCCACGAGGTATTAGCAATCAGCCCCAGCATTTT,CASSPRGISNQPQHF
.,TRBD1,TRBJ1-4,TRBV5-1,TGCGCCAGCAGCGAAATTCGGGACAGGGGATTTAATGAAAAACTGTTTTTT,CASSEIRDRGFNEKLFF
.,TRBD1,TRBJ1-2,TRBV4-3,TGCGCCAGCAGCCAAGATTTACATACAACAGGGGGCGCTGGCTACACCTTC,CASSQDLHTTGGAGYTF